There are many counts of the clone carrying this T cell receptor (beta chain). Antigen: not known. The CDR3 end falls 3 residues outside the read, so it is completed with the germline J gene. The data derive from a study of T cell clonality in common variable immunodeficiency. Overall study results and limits: The cause of increased CVID clonality remains unclear without subpopulation sequencing. Reportedly, TCR beta sequences from common variable immunodeficiency showed fewer deletions and N-nucleotide insertions. CVID patient heterogeneity limited repertoire-clinical complication correlations.

Control and CVID samples contributed equal amounts of genomic DNA. The data were produced by immunoSEQ multiplex PCR, yet TCRdb's version contains in-frame clones alone and is incomplete. The sample shows about 40,000 clones, no singletons; the ten largest hold roughly 3.4%. The germline V gene has CDR1 SGHRS and CDR2 YFSETQ. V was pared by 4 bases and J by 1 base, with 14 bases between. This CDR3 has 15 amino acids. The V and J genes are TRBV5-1 and TRBJ1-1; unclear D gene. This clonotype was sampled from a person aged 18 to 75 in good health. The source material was peripheral blood mononuclear cells. This CDR3 reads CASSPLPRGNTEAFF. The sequenced part of the CDR3 DNA is TGCGCCAGCAGCCCACTCCCCCGGGGGAACACTGAA.